These 20 T cell receptor beta chains were all obtained from the same sample, sequenced in a study of CD8+CD57+ T cells in acquired aplastic anemia. Template material for TCR beta VDJ and CDR3 profiling consisted of genomic DNA. TCRdb re-derived calls from the reads in MiXCR, one entry per CDR3 protein. This table holds under 350,000 distinct CDR3 sequences, 45% to 65% found once. The sequenced patients had an expansion of CD8+CD57+ cells seen by flow cytometry. The sequencing input was sorted CD4+, CD8+, or CD8+CD57+ T cells (not recorded which) from PBMCs. The source of these receptors is a human donor with aplastic anemia.

This clonotype was seen a few times. This sequence joins TRBV6-1 and TRBJ2-2; a possible D gene is TRBD2 (6 bases). Germline assignment: CDR1 MNHNS and CDR2 SASEGT. The CDR3 length is 13 residues. Trimming cost V 2 bases and J 7 bases, with 8 bases left between them. The CDR3 is CASSELGGGELFF. CDR3 in DNA: TGTGCCAGCAGTGAATTGGGGGGCGGGGAGCTGTTTTTT.

This clonotype was seen once. V and J are TRBV6-6 and TRBJ1-1; D gene ambiguous. Germline values: CDR1 MNHNY, CDR2 SVGAGI (reference sequence). V lost 5 bases to trimming and J lost 5 bases, with 6 bases between them. The CDR3 has 11 residues. In DNA, the CDR3 is TGTGCCAGCAGTATGAGGACTGAAGCTTTCTTT. Its translation is CASSMRTEAFF.

This clonotype was seen just once. The chain combines TRBV7-2 with TRBJ2-7; tentative D call: TRBD2 (5 bases). This CDR3 has 14 residues. Germline V lookup: CDR1 SGHTA, CDR2 FQGNSA. V dropped 8 bases and J dropped 5 bases, with 19 bases sitting between them. The CDR3 coding sequence is TGTGCCAGCTCTTTAACTAGTAATTTAAACGAGCAGTACTTC. As protein: CASSLTSNLNEQYF.

The sample holds a few counts of this clonotype. The junction departs from germline at one end; a sequencing error may be responsible. The gene calls are TRBV2 and TRBJ2-5; D tentatively reads TRBD1 or TRBD2 (5 bases each). The CDR3 runs to 15 residues. Germline loops: CDR1 SNHLY, CDR2 FYNNEI. CDR3 loop: CAGSEGLRAQETQYF. The CDR3, as DNA: TGTGCCGGCAGTGAAGGACTCAGGGCCCAAGAGACCCAGTACTTC.

This clonotype was observed many times. The chain couples TRBV6-5 to TRBJ2-3; D remains unclear. CDR3 length: 13 residues. The germline V gene has CDR1 MNHEY and CDR2 SVGAGI. The V end was cut by 0 bases, the J end by 4 bases, with 5 bases between. This chain's CDR3 is CASSYSGADTQYF. The CDR3 bases are TGTGCCAGCAGTTACTCAGGAGCAGATACGCAGTATTTT.

This clonotype was observed a handful of times. The chain joins TRBV15 to TRBJ2-1, with a tentative D call TRBD2 (7 bases). CDR3 length equals 15 residues. Trimming shortened V by 5 bases and J by 8 bases, and 19 bases separated the two germline ends. CDR1 and CDR2 (germline): LNHNV, YYDKDF (reference sequence). CDR3 coding DNA: TGTGCCACCAGCGGGGGGGGCAGGGAGGGCTATGAGCAGTTCTTC. This gives the protein CATSGGGREGYEQFF.

In its sample, this clonotype was seen once. This chain joins TRBV2 and TRBJ2-2; 10 bases are shared with TRBD2. After removal of 3 bases from V and 5 bases from J, the junction contained 9 bases not matched to a gene. The CDR3 spans 17 residues. The germline gives CDR1 SNHLY, CDR2 FYNNEI. Here the CDR3 DNA reads TGTGCCAGCAGTGAGAAGCTAGCGGGAGTCCAAACCGGGGAGCTGTTTTTT. As protein: CASSEKLAGVQTGELFF.

This clonotype came up many times. The chain is built from TRBV5-1 and TRBJ2-5; TRBD2 might be the D (5 bases). The CDR3 runs to 14 residues. The germline V gene has CDR1 SGHRS and CDR2 YFSETQ. Trimming left V 1 base short and J 2 bases short, with 9 bases between. Written as DNA, the CDR3 is TGCGCCAGCAGCTTGACCGGGATGCAAGAGACCCAGTACTTC. It codes for CASSLTGMQETQYF.

This clonotype was seen a few times. The chain recombines TRBV5-1 with TRBJ2-3; weak D call: TRBD2 (5 bases). Deletions cut 4 bases from V and 2 bases from J, with 8 bases between. CDR3 length: 13 amino acids. Germline V gives CDR1 SGHRS, CDR2 YFSETQ. This chain's CDR3 is CASSEGHTDTQYF. The CDR3 DNA is TGCGCCAGCAGCGAGGGTCACACAGATACGCAGTATTTT.

This clonotype was seen more than once but under ten times. The chain employs TRBV7-6 and TRBJ2-7; no firm D call. This CDR3 is built from 12 residues. The germline V gene has CDR1 SGHVS and CDR2 FNYEAQ. The germline V and J ends were trimmed by 3 bases and 6 bases, with 9 bases remaining between them. The CDR3 coding sequence is TGTGCCAGCAGCTTCATCGAAGGCGAGCAGTACTTC. Its translation: CASSFIEGEQYF.

On this clonotype: The junction departs from germline at one end; a sequencing error may be responsible. The chain has TRBV5-4 and TRBJ2-3; D might be TRBD2 (6 bases). This CDR3 is built from 15 residues. In germline, CDR1 is SGHNT, CDR2 YYREEE (reference sequence). Here the CDR3 reads CASTLGLTSTDTQYF. CDR3 coding DNA: TGTGCCAGCACCTTGGGACTTACTAGCACAGATACGCAGTATTTT.

A few counts support this clonotype. This chain links TRBV29-1 with TRBJ2-3, with unresolved D. Trimming removed 3 bases at V and 10 bases at J, with 11 bases between. Per germline, CDR1 SQVTM and CDR2 ANQGSEA. The CDR3 totals 11 residues. In nucleotides, the CDR3 is TGCAGCGTTGACCGGACCCAGGCGCAGTATTTT. It encodes CSVDRTQAQYF.

The gene calls are TRBV10-3 and TRBJ1-1, with D possibly matching TRBD1 (6 bases). Germline CDR1 is ENHRY and CDR2 is SYGVKD. Between the trimmed V and J ends, which lost 10 bases and 0 bases, there was a span of 15 bases. The CDR3 is 14 residues long. Here the CDR3 reads CASTLGHLNTEAFF. CDR3 coding DNA: TGTGCCAGTACCTTGGGACACTTGAACACTGAAGCTTTCTTT.

Concerning this clonotype: This likely comes from a read error, as the CDR3 has no conserved phenylalanine or tryptophan at its end. J is TRBJ1-6 and V is TRBV7-3, with a possible D match to TRBD1 (5 bases). The CDR3 consists of 14 residues. CDR1 is SGHTA and CDR2 is FQGTGA in the germline V gene. The V and J ends lost 2 bases and 6 bases respectively, with 8 bases between them. This CDR3 reads CASSLGGFNSPLHL. The CDR3 DNA is TGTGCCAGCAGCTTAGGGGGTTTTAATTCACCCCTCCACCTT.

V usage is TRBV6-6 and J usage is TRBJ1-6, with D hard to call. Germline-derived CDR1 and CDR2 are MNHNY and SVGAGI (reference sequence). Trimming stripped 10 bases from V and 10 bases from J, with 14 bases between. This CDR3 has 12 residues. CDR3 DNA: TGTGCCATCCACATCGGCGGGTCACCCCTCCACTTT. Translating gives CAIHIGGSPLHF.

V usage is TRBV6-4 and J usage is TRBJ2-7, with D tentatively TRBD2 (6 bases). V was shortened by 5 bases and J by 0 bases, with 20 bases between the two germline ends. Germline CDR1 MRHNA, CDR2 SNTAGT. This CDR3 has 17 residues. The CDR3 nucleotides read TGTGCCAGCAGTTACGAGGATGGGGAGGTCCCCTCCTACGAGCAGTACTTC. This gives the protein CASSYEDGEVPSYEQYF.

The V and J genes are TRBV6-6 and TRBJ1-5; 8 nucleotides align to TRBD1. The CDR3 contains 15 residues. V dropped 6 bases and J dropped 2; count of bases not matched to a gene: 6. Germline V gene lookup returns CDR1 MNHNY and CDR2 SVGAGI (reference sequence). The CDR3 region has the DNA TGTGCCAGCAGCAGGGGGCAGGGGGGCAATCAGCCCCAGCATTTT. Its protein product is CASSRGQGGNQPQHF.

This clonotype was recorded only once. V usage is TRBV7-9 and J usage is TRBJ1-2; D uncertain. Trimming left V 5 bases short and J 2 bases short, with 6 bases between. The CDR3 length is 12 residues. From germline, CDR1 is SEHNR and CDR2 FQNEAQ (reference sequence). For the CDR3, the DNA is TGTGCCAGCAGCCCACTAAACTATGGCTACACCTTC. This sequence encodes CASSPLNYGYTF.

This clonotype was seen many times. The chain recombines TRBV3-1 with TRBJ2-2, with D perhaps matching TRBD2 (5 bases). Trimming removed 4 bases at V and 1 base at J, with 13 bases between. Germline CDR1 reads LGHDT; CDR2 reads YNNKEL (reference sequence). This CDR3 contains 16 residues. As DNA, the CDR3 is TGTGCCAGCAGCCTCGTAAGCGGAGTGAACACCGGGGAGCTGTTTTTT. Its translation: CASSLVSGVNTGELFF.

The chain couples TRBV7-3 to TRBJ1-6; TRBD1 is a possible D gene (6 bases). Germline CDR1 SGHTA, CDR2 FQGTGA. The CDR3 consists of 14 residues. V was trimmed by 4 bases and J by 9 bases, leaving 13 bases between them. CDR3 DNA: TGTGCCAGCAGCTCTACAGGGTGGGCTTCACCCCTCCACTTT. The encoded protein is CASSSTGWASPLHF.